The source of this T cell receptor (beta chain) is a study of blood T cells in healthy people across ages. CDR1 is SNHLY, CDR2 FYNNEI, per germline. Trimming took off 7 bases at V and 6 bases at J, with 22 bases between the two ends. The CDR3 extends over 15 amino acids. Then a second PCR, running about 6 to 11 cycles, was carried out with a sample-barcoded 5' primer and a J-beta primer mix. Tagging of each cDNA molecule was performed by a template-switch adaptor with 12 random nucleotides. From the 5' RACE reads, TCRdb called clonotypes with MiXCR, one entry per CDR3 protein. The sample yields hundreds of thousands of distinct CDR3 sequences, about 62% seen once. Of note for this clonotype: The antigen is not known. A single base separates this from a much larger clone, so it may be a read error.

General study results and limits: Not knowing donor CMV status may have confounded expanded clonotype changes. Because sorting was not performed, PBMCs prevented conclusive naive versus antigen-experienced comparison.

The sample consisted of blood. The source is a man under 40 in good health. V usage is TRBV2 and J usage is TRBJ2-7; possibly TRBD1 for D (7 bases). CDR3 loop: CASTRDRDSGREQYF. Here the CDR3 DNA reads TGTGCCAGCACTCGAGACCGGGACAGCGGGCGCGAGCAGTACTTC.